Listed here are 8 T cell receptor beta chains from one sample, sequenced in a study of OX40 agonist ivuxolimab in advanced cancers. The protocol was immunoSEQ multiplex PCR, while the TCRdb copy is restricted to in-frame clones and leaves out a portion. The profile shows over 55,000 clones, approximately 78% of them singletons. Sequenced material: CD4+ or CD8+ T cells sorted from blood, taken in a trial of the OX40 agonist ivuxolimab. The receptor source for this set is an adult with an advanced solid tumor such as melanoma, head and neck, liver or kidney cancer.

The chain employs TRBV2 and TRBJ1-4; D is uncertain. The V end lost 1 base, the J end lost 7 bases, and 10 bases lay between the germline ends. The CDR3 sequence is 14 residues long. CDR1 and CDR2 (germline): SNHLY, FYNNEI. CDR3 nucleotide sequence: TGTGCCAGCAGTGAAGGAAGGAACCGTGAAAAACTGTTTTTT. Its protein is CASSEGRNREKLFF.

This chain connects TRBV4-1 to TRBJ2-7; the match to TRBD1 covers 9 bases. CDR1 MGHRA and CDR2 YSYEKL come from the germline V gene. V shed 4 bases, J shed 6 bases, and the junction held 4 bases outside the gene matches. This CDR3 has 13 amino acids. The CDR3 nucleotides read TGCGCCAGCAGCCTTGGACAGGGGATCGAGCAGTACTTC. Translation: CASSLGQGIEQYF.

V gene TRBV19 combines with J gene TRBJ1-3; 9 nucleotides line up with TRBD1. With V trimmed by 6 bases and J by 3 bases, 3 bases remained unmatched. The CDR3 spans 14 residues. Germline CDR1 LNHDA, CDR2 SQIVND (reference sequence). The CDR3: CASRGQGVGNTIYF. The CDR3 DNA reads TGTGCCAGTAGGGGACAGGGTGTTGGAAACACCATATATTTT.

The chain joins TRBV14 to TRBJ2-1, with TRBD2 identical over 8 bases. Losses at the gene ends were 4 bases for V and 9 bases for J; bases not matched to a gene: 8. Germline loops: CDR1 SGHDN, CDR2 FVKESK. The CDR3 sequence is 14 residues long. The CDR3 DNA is TGTGCCAGCAGCCCCCGGACTAGCCTCGGTGAGCAGTTCTTC. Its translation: CASSPRTSLGEQFF.

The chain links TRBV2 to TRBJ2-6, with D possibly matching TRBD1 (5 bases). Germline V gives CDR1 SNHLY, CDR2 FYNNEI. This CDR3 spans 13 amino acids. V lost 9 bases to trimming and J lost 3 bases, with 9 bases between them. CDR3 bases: TGTGCCAGTACAGGTAATGGGGCCAACGTCCTGACTTTC. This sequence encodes CASTGNGANVLTF. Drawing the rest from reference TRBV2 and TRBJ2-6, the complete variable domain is EPEVTQTPSHQVTQMGQEVILRCVPISNHLYFYWYRQILGQKVEFLVSFYNNEISEKSEIFDDQFSVERPDGSNFTLKIRSTKLEDSAMYFCASTGNGANVLTFGAGSRLTVL.

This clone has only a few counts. The CDR3 spells CASSGTRVPGEQYF. The CDR3, as DNA: TGCGCCAGCAGCGGAACCCGGGTGCCGGGCGAGCAGTACTTC. The chain recombines TRBV5-1 with TRBJ2-7, with no clear D. This CDR3 has 14 amino acids. CDR1 is SGHRS and CDR2 is YFSETQ in the germline V gene. Trimming removed 4 bases at V and 6 bases at J, with 17 bases between.

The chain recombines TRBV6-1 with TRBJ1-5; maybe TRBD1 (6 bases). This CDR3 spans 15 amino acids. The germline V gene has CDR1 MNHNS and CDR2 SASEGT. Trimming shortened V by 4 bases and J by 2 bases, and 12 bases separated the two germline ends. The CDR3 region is CASSVSRGGNQPQHF. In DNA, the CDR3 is TGTGCCAGCAGTGTATCCAGGGGTGGCAATCAGCCCCAGCATTTT.

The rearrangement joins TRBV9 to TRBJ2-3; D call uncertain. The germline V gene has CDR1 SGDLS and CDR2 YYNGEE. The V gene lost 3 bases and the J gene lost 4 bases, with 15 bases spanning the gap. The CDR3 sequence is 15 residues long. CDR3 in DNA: TGTGCCAGCAGCGCTGACTTGGCCAATTCAGATACGCAGTATTTT. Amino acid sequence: CASSADLANSDTQYF.